The rows below give T cell receptor beta chains drawn from one sample of a study of CD8 T cells in ankylosing spondylitis. TCRdb re-called the 5' RACE reads through MiXCR, storing one row per CDR3 protein. Counted here are approximately 150,000 distinct CDR3 sequences, about 32% occurring once; the ten biggest clones make up 4.5% to 6%. The specimen was synovial fluid, either unsorted or a sorted T cell fraction (not recorded which). The receptors were gathered from a male donor with ankylosing spondylitis. Each CDR3 is given with its conserved first and last residue. The order of the fields is D gene, V gene, J gene, clone size, CDR3 protein, CDR3 DNA. The D gene is left open where the match is weak. Expanded clones get a size class; other rows say once, few or many, or leave the size out.

TRBD1	TRBV4-2	TRBJ1-3	few	CASSQDIKTTGFVYTIYF	TGTGCCAGCAGCCAAGACATAAAAACGACAGGGTTTGTATACACCATATATTTT
NA	TRBV2	TRBJ1-5	many	CASSLDRASNQPQHF	TGTGCCAGCAGTTTGGACAGAGCTAGCAATCAGCCCCAGCATTTT
TRBD1	TRBV4-1	TRBJ1-2	NA	CASSPTFTRQGASGYTF	TGCGCCAGCAGTCCAACTTTCACGAGGCAGGGGGCAAGTGGCTACACCTTC
NA	TRBV6-5	TRBJ1-6	many	CASSYYPVGDNSPLHF	TGTGCCAGCAGTTACTATCCGGTAGGGGATAATTCACCCCTCCACTTT
TRBD2	TRBV6-1	TRBJ2-3	few	CASSEKGTSGGLAYKDTQYF	TGTGCCAGCAGTGAAAAAGGGACTAGCGGGGGCCTCGCTTATAAAGATACGCAGTATTTT
NA	TRBV12-3/TRBV12-4	TRBJ1-5	NA	CASSDRARQPQHF	TGTGCCAGCAGCGATCGGGCGCGGCAGCCCCAGCATTTT
NA	TRBV7-2	TRBJ2-5	NA	CASSFTPGSQTQYF	TGTGCCAGCAGCTTTACACCGGGGAGTCAGACCCAGTACTTC
NA	TRBV7-2	TRBJ1-2	few	CASSLGTALRGYTF	TGTGCCAGCAGCTTAGGGACAGCTTTACGTGGCTACACCTTC
NA	TRBV18	TRBJ2-5	NA	CASSRPSQETQYF	TGTGCCAGCTCACGGCCGAGCCAAGAGACCCAGTACTTC
TRBD2	TRBV10-3	TRBJ2-7	once	CAISSLAGGTYEQYF	TGTGCCATCAGCTCCCTAGCGGGGGGGACCTACGAGCAGTACTTC
NA	TRBV12-3/TRBV12-4	TRBJ1-1	many	CASSTRRGTILNTEAFF	TGTGCCAGCAGTACCCGTAGGGGGACCATTCTGAACACTGAAGCTTTCTTT
TRBD1	TRBV20-1	TRBJ1-2	once	CSARAGTANGYTF	TGCAGTGCTAGGGCCGGGACAGCGAATGGCTACACCTTC
TRBD2	TRBV18	TRBJ2-7	few	CASSPLAGATYEQYF	TGTGCCAGCTCACCCCTAGCGGGAGCCACCTACGAGCAGTACTTC
NA	TRBV15	TRBJ2-5	NA	CATSRGGKPDETQYF	TGTGCCACCAGCAGAGGAGGGAAGCCTGATGAGACCCAGTACTTC
NA	TRBV7-2	TRBJ2-7	NA	CASSQTSQGTLSYEQYF	TGTGCCAGCAGCCAAACGTCCCAGGGGACACTCTCCTACGAGCAGTACTTC
TRBD2	TRBV12-3/TRBV12-4	TRBJ2-1	many	CASSSGTSFSGEQFF	TGTGCCAGCAGTTCCGGGACTAGCTTCAGTGGTGAGCAGTTCTTC
NA	TRBV20-1	TRBJ1-5	few	CSARVGPRQPQHF	TGCAGTGCTAGAGTGGGGCCCCGTCAGCCCCAGCATTTT
NA	TRBV12-3/TRBV12-4	TRBJ2-1	NA	CASSVRVASYNEQFF	TGTGCCAGCAGTGTTCGGGTGGCATCCTACAATGAGCAGTTCTTC
NA	TRBV20-1	TRBJ2-1	NA	CSARLAGGQIEQFF	TGCAGTGCTAGGTTGGCTGGGGGCCAGATTGAGCAGTTCTTC
NA	TRBV18	TRBJ1-1	NA	CASSSHLGGGKDTEAFF	TGTGCCAGCTCGTCACATCTCGGCGGGGGGAAGGACACTGAAGCTTTCTTT
TRBD2	TRBV7-9	TRBJ2-7	NA	CASGGVYEQYF	TGTGCCAGTGGGGGGGTCTACGAGCAGTACTTC
NA	TRBV28	TRBJ2-1	few	CASSPDWGRSSYNEQFF	TGTGCCAGCAGCCCCGACTGGGGGAGGAGCTCCTACAATGAGCAGTTCTTC
TRBD1	TRBV5-5	TRBJ2-1	NA	CASRSDRGQTYNEQFF	TGTGCCAGCAGATCTGACAGGGGGCAAACCTACAATGAGCAGTTCTTC
NA	TRBV14	TRBJ2-2	NA	CASSQDSDRNTGELFF	TGTGCCAGCAGCCAAGATAGCGACAGAAACACCGGGGAGCTGTTTTTT
NA	TRBV5-1	TRBJ1-6	NA	CASSLDSRYNSPLHF	TGCGCCAGCAGCTTAGACAGCAGGTATAATTCACCCCTCCACTTT
TRBD2	TRBV18	TRBJ2-7	NA	CASSPTSSGEQYF	TGTGCCAGCTCACCGACTAGCTCGGGTGAGCAGTACTTC
NA	TRBV29-1	TRBJ1-3	NA	CSVEVPGNTIYF	TGCAGCGTTGAAGTGCCTGGAAACACCATATATTTT
NA	TRBV20-1	TRBJ2-1	few	CSARGVSPYNEQFF	TGCAGTGCTAGAGGAGTTTCGCCTTACAATGAGCAGTTCTTC
NA	TRBV10-3	TRBJ2-3	NA	CAIRGGDTDTQYF	TGTGCCATCAGAGGGGGGGACACAGATACGCAGTATTTT
TRBD2	TRBV5-1	TRBJ2-6	NA	CASSGGGGARVNVLTF	TGCGCCAGCAGCGGTGGCGGGGGGGCGCGGGTCAACGTCCTGACTTTC
NA	TRBV12-3/TRBV12-4	TRBJ1-4	NA	CASSSSGIQKLFF	TGTGCCAGCAGTTCTTCAGGGATACAAAAACTGTTTTTT
NA	TRBV11-3	TRBJ1-3	few	CASSLTGSWNTIYF	TGTGCCAGCAGCTTAACAGGGAGCTGGAACACCATATATTTT
TRBD1	TRBV9	TRBJ2-1	NA	CASSEGITGGNEQFF	TGTGCCAGCAGCGAGGGGATTACAGGGGGGAATGAGCAGTTCTTC
TRBD1	TRBV6-2/TRBV6-3	TRBJ1-5	NA	CASSYNDRAQHF	TGTGCCAGCAGTTACAATGACAGGGCCCAGCATTTT
NA	TRBV9	TRBJ2-1	NA	CASSVAEGGLHNEQFF	TGTGCCAGCAGCGTAGCGGAGGGAGGCTTACACAATGAGCAGTTCTTC
TRBD2	TRBV5-1	TRBJ2-1	few	CASRETSGSPRSYNEQFF	TGCGCCAGCAGGGAGACTAGCGGGAGTCCTCGCTCCTACAATGAGCAGTTCTTC
TRBD1	TRBV20-1	TRBJ2-1	many	CSATVDRGRNEQFF	TGCAGTGCTACGGTAGACAGGGGGCGCAATGAGCAGTTCTTC
TRBD2	TRBV4-3	TRBJ2-1	few	CASSQDQAGGSRNEQFF	TGCGCCAGCAGCCAAGACCAAGCGGGAGGAAGCAGAAATGAGCAGTTCTTC
NA	TRBV29-1	TRBJ1-2	few	CSAQIGGGYGYTF	TGCAGCGCCCAAATCGGCGGAGGCTATGGCTACACCTTC
NA	TRBV3-1	TRBJ2-7	many	CASSQEALARPYEQYF	TGTGCCAGCAGCCAAGAGGCGCTAGCGCGCCCCTACGAGCAGTACTTC
NA	TRBV4-3	TRBJ1-4	once	CASSQDAGGHDEKLFF	TGCGCCAGCAGCCAAGACGCGGGGGGGCATGATGAAAAACTGTTTTTT
TRBD2	TRBV9	TRBJ2-2	NA	CASSGGLAGAWGGELFF	TGTGCCAGCAGCGGGGGACTAGCGGGAGCATGGGGCGGGGAGCTGTTTTTT
NA	TRBV10-3	TRBJ2-7	NA	CAISARGRYEQYF	TGTGCCATCAGTGCCAGGGGAAGGTACGAGCAGTACTTC
NA	TRBV2	TRBJ1-3	NA	CASSDSYLSGNTIYF	TGTGCCAGCAGTGACTCTTATCTCTCTGGAAACACCATATATTTT
NA	TRBV7-2	TRBJ2-2	NA	CASSLARGHTGELFF	TGTGCCAGCAGCTTAGCCAGGGGTCACACCGGGGAGCTGTTTTTT
TRBD2	TRBV7-2	TRBJ2-3	few	CASSQSGGATDTQYF	TGTGCCAGCAGCCAAAGCGGGGGGGCCACAGATACGCAGTATTTT
NA	TRBV18	TRBJ2-5	NA	CASSQSRGGQETQYF	TGTGCCAGCTCCCAGTCCAGGGGGGGGCAAGAGACCCAGTACTTC
NA	TRBV3-1	TRBJ1-2	NA	CASSHDGAYGYTF	TGTGCCAGCAGCCATGACGGGGCCTATGGCTACACCTTC
TRBD1	TRBV27	TRBJ2-1	few	CASSFLDRVKYNEQFF	TGTGCCAGCAGTTTCCTCGACAGGGTGAAGTACAATGAGCAGTTCTTC
TRBD1	TRBV7-8	TRBJ1-1	many	CASSTTGTGEAFF	TGTGCCAGCAGCACAACCGGGACAGGAGAAGCTTTCTTT
TRBD2	TRBV29-1	TRBJ2-1	NA	CSVGLAGAGNEQFF	TGCAGCGTTGGTTTAGCGGGGGCGGGGAATGAGCAGTTCTTC
NA	TRBV11-3	TRBJ2-7	NA	CASSLDIEQYF	TGTGCCAGCAGCTTAGACATTGAGCAGTACTTC
NA	TRBV7-6	TRBJ2-2	NA	CASSLVPPGSGGELFF	TGTGCCAGCAGCTTAGTTCCTCCGGGGTCTGGCGGGGAGCTGTTTTTT
NA	TRBV6-1	TRBJ2-7	many	CASRSTADSYEQYF	TGTGCCAGCAGATCGACAGCGGATTCCTACGAGCAGTACTTC
NA	TRBV12-3/TRBV12-4	TRBJ2-1	NA	CASSLASNHEQFF	TGTGCCAGCAGTTTAGCTAGCAACCATGAGCAGTTCTTC